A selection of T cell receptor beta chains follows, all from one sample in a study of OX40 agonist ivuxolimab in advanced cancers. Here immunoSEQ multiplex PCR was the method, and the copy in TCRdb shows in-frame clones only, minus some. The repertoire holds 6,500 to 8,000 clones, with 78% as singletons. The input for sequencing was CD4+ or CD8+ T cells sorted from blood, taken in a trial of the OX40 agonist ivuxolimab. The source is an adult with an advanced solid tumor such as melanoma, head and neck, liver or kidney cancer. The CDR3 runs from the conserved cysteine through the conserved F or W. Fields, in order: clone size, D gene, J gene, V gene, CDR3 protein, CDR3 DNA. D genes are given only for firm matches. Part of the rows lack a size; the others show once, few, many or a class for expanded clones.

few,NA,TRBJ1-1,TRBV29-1,CSVRYRTAKGTEAFF,TGCAGCGTTAGGTACAGGACAGCTAAAGGGACTGAAGCTTTCTTT
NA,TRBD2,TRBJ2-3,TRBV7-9,CASSSSGGATDTQYF,TGTGCCAGCAGCTCGAGCGGGGGGGCCACAGATACGCAGTATTTT
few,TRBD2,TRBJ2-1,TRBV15,CATSSSAGEYNEQFF,TGTGCCACCAGCAGTAGCGCGGGGGAGTACAATGAGCAGTTCTTC
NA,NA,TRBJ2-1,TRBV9,CASSVGGPWGRDNEQFF,TGTGCCAGCAGCGTAGGAGGGCCTTGGGGTAGGGACAATGAGCAGTTCTTC
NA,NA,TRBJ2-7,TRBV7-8,CASSLDGQRAYEQYF,TGTGCCAGCAGCTTAGATGGACAGCGAGCCTACGAGCAGTACTTC
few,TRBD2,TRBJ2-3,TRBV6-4,CASSDSTSGGTDTQYF,TGTGCCAGCAGTGACTCGACTAGCGGGGGCACAGATACGCAGTATTTT
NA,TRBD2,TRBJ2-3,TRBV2,CASSEYQRGDTDTQYF,TGTGCCAGCAGTGAATATCAGCGGGGGGACACAGATACGCAGTATTTT
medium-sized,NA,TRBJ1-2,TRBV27,CASRRKGRRDYGYTF,TGTGCCAGCAGACGAAAGGGGAGAAGGGACTATGGCTACACCTTC
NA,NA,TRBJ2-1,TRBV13,CASGTMNEQFF,TGTGCCAGCGGTACGATGAATGAGCAGTTCTTC
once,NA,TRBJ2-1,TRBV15,CATSRDRGSYNEQFF,TGTGCCACCAGCAGAGACAGGGGCTCCTACAATGAGCAGTTCTTC
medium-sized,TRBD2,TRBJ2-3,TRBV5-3,CARTGGRTEPDTQYF,TGTGCCAGGACGGGGGGGCGGACAGAGCCAGATACGCAGTATTTT
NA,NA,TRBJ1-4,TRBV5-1,CASSLPPTAANLATNEKLFF,TGCGCCAGCAGCTTGCCCCCGACGGCGGCCAACCTTGCAACTAATGAAAAACTGTTTTTT
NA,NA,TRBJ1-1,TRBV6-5,CASSIGVNTEAFF,TGTGCCAGCAGCATCGGGGTTAACACTGAAGCTTTCTTT
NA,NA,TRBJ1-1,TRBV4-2,CASSPGDEAFF,TGTGCCAGCAGTCCAGGGGATGAAGCTTTCTTT